Here is one TCR beta chain with its context. Its antigen remains unknown. Primers included in the PCR were 60 Vbeta and 13 Jbeta primers. Libraries were prepared by immunoSEQ multiplex PCR; TCRdb keeps only in-frame clonotypes and omits some of them. The table lists about 88,000 clones, 70% to 75% of them singletons. This sample is part of a study of cytomegalovirus exposure and HLA in healthy donors. Whole-study findings and limits: Despite most TCR sequences being rare, some public TCRs occurred in many donors. It has been reported that TCR beta sequences accurately predicted the HLA-A and HLA-B alleles of most subjects. Near-uniform donor sequencing depth was presumed by presence/absence analyses. Reports indicated that the classifier achieved high specificity and sensitivity in diagnosing cytomegalovirus status.

V lost 2 bases to trimming and J lost 4 bases, with 15 bases between them. CDR1 and CDR2 from the germline V gene are MNHEY and SVGAGI. The CDR3 length is 15 residues. The J gene is TRBJ2-7, the V gene TRBV6-5, with D tentatively TRBD1 (6 bases). Material: PBMCs. This TCR derives from a woman between 18 and 30 years old in good health and CMV-seropositive. CDR3 amino acids: CASSYTRGVGYEQYF. The CDR3 DNA is TGTGCCAGCAGTTACACCAGGGGAGTAGGGTACGAGCAGTACTTC.